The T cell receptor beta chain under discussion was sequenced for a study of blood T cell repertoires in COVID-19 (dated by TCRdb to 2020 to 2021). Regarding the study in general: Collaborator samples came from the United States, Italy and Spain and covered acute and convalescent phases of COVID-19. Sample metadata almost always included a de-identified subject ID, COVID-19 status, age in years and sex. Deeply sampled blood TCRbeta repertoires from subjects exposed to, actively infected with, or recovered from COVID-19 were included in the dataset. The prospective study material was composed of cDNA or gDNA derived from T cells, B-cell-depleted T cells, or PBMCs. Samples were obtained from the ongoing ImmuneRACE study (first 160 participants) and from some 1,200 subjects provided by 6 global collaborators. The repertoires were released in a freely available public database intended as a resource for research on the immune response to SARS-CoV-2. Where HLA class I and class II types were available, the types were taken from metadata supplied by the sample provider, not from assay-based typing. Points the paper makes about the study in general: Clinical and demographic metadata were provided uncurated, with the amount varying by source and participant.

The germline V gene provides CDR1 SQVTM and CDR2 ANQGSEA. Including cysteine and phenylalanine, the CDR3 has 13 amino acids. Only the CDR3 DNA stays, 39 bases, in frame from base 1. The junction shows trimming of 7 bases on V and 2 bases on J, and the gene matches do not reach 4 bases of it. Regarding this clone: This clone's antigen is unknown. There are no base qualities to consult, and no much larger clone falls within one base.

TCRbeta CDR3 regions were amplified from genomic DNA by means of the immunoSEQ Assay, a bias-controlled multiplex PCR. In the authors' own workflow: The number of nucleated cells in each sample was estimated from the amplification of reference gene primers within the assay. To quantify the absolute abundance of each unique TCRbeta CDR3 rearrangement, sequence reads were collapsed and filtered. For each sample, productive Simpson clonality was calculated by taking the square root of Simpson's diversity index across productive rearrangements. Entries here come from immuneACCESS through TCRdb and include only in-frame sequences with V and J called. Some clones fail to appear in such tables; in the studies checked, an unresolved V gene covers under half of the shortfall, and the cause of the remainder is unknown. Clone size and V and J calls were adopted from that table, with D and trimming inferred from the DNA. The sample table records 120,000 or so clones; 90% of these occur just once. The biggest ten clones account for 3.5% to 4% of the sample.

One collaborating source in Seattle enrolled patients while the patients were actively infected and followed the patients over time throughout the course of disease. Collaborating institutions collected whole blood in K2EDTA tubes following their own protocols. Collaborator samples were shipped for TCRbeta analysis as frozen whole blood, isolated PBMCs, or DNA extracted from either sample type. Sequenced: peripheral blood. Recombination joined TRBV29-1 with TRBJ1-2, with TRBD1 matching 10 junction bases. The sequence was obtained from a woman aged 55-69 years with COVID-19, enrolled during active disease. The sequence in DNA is TGCAGCGCCATGACAGGGGGCAACTATGGCTACACCTTC. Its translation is CSAMTGGNYGYTF.